This TCR beta chain comes out of a study of cytomegalovirus exposure and HLA in healthy donors. General observations from the study: Sequencing had likely introduced a cluster of highly shared sequence variants as an artifact. While the bulk of TCR sequences proved rare, some public TCRs turned up in many donors.

With V trimmed by 3 bases and J by 1 base, 6 bases remained unmatched. The CDR3 is made up of 16 amino acids. The germline V gene encodes CDR1 SGDLS and CDR2 YYNGEE. Comments on this clone: Antigen unknown.

Use of 60 Vbeta and 13 Jbeta primers characterized the PCR. Methods used by the authors: A later analysis counted 65 million to 90 million unique TCR beta chains, 9.5 million to 12 million shared. Produced via immunoSEQ multiplex PCR; TCRdb's table is partial and in-frame only. The V and J calls and clone size come from that table; D and trimming were worked out from the DNA. This sample yields around 150,000 clones, of which approximately 84% are seen a single time; about 1.5% belongs to the top ten. The sequence came from a man younger than 45 in good health and CMV-seropositive. Sequenced: PBMCs. The rearrangement uses TRBV9 and TRBJ2-3; 9 bases agree with TRBD1. This CDR3 is CASSDGTGSGTDTQYF. CDR3 DNA sequence: TGTGCCAGCAGCGACGGGACAGGGTCGGGCACAGATACGCAGTATTTT.